This T cell receptor beta chain is from a study of T cells after yellow fever vaccination. Study-wide background: SMART-Seq v4 Ultra Low Input prepared the low-cell-number fractions.

The CDR3 covers 14 residues. The germline V gene encodes CDR1 SGHTA and CDR2 FQGNSA. This clonotype was found a few times. Its antigen remains unknown. One end of the junction varies from germline; a read error may be responsible. Study-wide results and caveats: Clones from primary vaccination mostly reappeared after the booster (less than 98% CD4, approximately 88% CD8).

Universal primer sites and UMIs were introduced during 5'RACE template-switching synthesis of TCR cDNA. TCRdb reprocessed the 5' RACE reads with MiXCR, giving one entry per CDR3 protein. Of 200,000 to 300,000 distinct CDR3 sequences in the sample, 10% to 15% were seen once. V gene TRBV7-2 combines with J gene TRBJ2-3, with 8 bases that match TRBD1. This TCR was recovered from a man younger than 40 who received the YFV17D yellow fever vaccine. The material was CD4+ T cells sorted from PBMCs, obtained 45 days after the yellow fever booster vaccination. As DNA, the CDR3 is TGCGCCAGCAGCTTGGCTCAGGGGGCGGATACGCAGTATTTT. It yields the protein CASSLAQGADTQYF.